The rows below give T cell receptor beta chains drawn from one sample of a study of cytomegalovirus exposure and HLA in healthy donors. Measured with immunoSEQ multiplex PCR; TCRdb has only the in-frame clones, and not every one. Of tens of thousands of clones listed, around 84% are singletons. What was sequenced was PBMCs. The origin of the receptors is a human donor in good health. The CDR3 runs from the conserved cysteine through the conserved F or W. A D gene is named only where the DNA matches it firmly. Clone size is given for some rows only: seen once, a few or many times, or a class if the clone is expanded.

J gene | D gene | V gene | clone size | CDR3 protein | CDR3 DNA
TRBJ2-5 | NA | TRBV5-1 | once | CASSLVQGGEETQYF | TGCGCCAGCAGCTTGGTGCAGGGAGGAGAAGAGACCCAGTACTTC
TRBJ2-7 | TRBD2 | TRBV7-8 | NA | CASSLEAGGQYEQYF | TGTGCCAGCAGCTTAGAAGCGGGGGGCCAGTACGAGCAGTACTTC
TRBJ2-7 | NA | TRBV19 | NA | CASSMGAGLRHEQYF | TGTGCCAGTAGTATGGGAGCTGGCCTCCGGCACGAGCAGTACTTC
TRBJ2-3 | TRBD2 | TRBV19 | NA | CASSRLAGLHGTDTQYF | TGTGCCAGTAGTAGACTAGCGGGACTTCACGGCACAGATACGCAGTATTTT
TRBJ2-5 | NA | TRBV29-1 | once | CSATRETQYF | TGCAGCGCAACCAGGGAGACCCAGTACTTC
TRBJ1-5 | TRBD1 | TRBV28 | NA | CASSLQGGSNQPQHF | TGTGCCAGCAGCTTACAGGGGGGTAGCAATCAGCCCCAGCATTTT
TRBJ1-6 | NA | TRBV14 | NA | CASSQDLKNSPLHF | TGTGCCAGCAGCCAAGATTTAAAAAATTCACCCCTCCACTTT
TRBJ2-1 | NA | TRBV28 | NA | CASSLYPSDNEQFF | TGTGCCAGCAGTTTATACCCGTCGGACAATGAGCAGTTCTTC
TRBJ2-7 | TRBD1 | TRBV7-9 | NA | CASSLFLAGGYEQYF | TGTGCCAGCAGCTTATTTTTAGCAGGGGGCTACGAGCAGTACTTC
TRBJ1-6 | TRBD1 | TRBV7-2 | NA | CASSSTGGSYNSPLHF | TGTGCCAGCAGTTCCACAGGGGGCTCCTATAATTCACCCCTCCACTTT